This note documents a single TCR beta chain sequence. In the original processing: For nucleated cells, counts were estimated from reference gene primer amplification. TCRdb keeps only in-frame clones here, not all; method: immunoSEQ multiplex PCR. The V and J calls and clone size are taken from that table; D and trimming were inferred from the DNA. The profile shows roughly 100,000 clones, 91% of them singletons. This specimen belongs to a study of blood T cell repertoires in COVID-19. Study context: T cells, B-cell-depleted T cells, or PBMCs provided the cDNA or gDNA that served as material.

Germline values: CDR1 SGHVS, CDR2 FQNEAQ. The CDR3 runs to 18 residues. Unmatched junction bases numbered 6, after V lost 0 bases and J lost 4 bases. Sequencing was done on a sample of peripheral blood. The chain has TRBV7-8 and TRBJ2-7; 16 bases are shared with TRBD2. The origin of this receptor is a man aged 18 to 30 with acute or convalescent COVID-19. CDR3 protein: CASSLATGLAGGYYEQYF. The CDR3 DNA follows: TGTGCCAGCAGCTTAGCCACGGGACTAGCGGGAGGGTATTACGAGCAGTACTTC.